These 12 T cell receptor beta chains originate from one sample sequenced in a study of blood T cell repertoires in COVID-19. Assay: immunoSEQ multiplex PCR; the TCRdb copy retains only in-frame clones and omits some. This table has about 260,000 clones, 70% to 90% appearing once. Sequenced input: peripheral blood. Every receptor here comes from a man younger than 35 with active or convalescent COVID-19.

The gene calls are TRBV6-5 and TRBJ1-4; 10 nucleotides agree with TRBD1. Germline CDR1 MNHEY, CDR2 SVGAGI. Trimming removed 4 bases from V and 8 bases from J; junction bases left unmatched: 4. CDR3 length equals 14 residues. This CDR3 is CASSSGQGDEKLFF. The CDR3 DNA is TGTGCCAGCAGTTCAGGACAGGGGGACGAAAAACTGTTTTTT.

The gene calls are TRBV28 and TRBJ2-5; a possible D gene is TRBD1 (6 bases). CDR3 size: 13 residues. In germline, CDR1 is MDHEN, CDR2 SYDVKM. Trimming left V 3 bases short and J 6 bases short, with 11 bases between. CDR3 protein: CASSFGQIKTQYF. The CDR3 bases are TGTGCCAGCAGTTTCGGACAGATAAAGACCCAGTACTTC.

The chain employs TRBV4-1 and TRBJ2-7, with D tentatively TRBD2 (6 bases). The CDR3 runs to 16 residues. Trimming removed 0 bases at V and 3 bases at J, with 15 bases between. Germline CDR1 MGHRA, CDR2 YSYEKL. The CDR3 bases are TGCGCCAGCAGCCAAGAATCCGGGACTCGACTCTACGAGCAGTACTTC. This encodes CASSQESGTRLYEQYF.

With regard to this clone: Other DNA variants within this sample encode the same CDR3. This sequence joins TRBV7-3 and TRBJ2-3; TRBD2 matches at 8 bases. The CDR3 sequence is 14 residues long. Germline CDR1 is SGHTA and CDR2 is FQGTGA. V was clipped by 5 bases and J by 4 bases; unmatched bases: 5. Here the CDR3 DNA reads TGTGCCAGCAGCCCCGCGGGGGGCCCAGATACGCAGTATTTT. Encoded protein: CASSPAGGPDTQYF.

CDR3 region: CASSPGRDRAWETQYF. The CDR3 DNA reads TGCGCCAGCAGCCCAGGAAGGGACAGGGCGTGGGAGACCCAGTACTTC. The chain couples TRBV5-1 to TRBJ2-5; the match to TRBD1 covers 9 bases. CDR3 length: 16 amino acids. Unmatched junction bases numbered 12, after V lost 4 bases and J lost 5 bases. Germline CDR1 is SGHRS and CDR2 is YFSETQ. The full variable domain, rest sourced from reference TRBV5-1 and TRBJ2-5, is KAGVTQTPRYLIKTRGQQVTLSCSPISGHRSVSWYQQTPGQGLQFLFEYFSETQRNKGNFPGRFSGRQFSNSRSEMNVSTLELGDSALYLCASSPGRDRAWETQYFGPGTRLLVL.

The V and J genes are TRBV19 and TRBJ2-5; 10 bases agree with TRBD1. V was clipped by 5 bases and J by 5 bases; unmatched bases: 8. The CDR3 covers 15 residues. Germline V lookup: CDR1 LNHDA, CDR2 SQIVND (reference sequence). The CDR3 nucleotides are TGTGCCAGTAGTTCAAGGGACAGGGGAGGGGAGACCCAGTACTTC. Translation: CASSSRDRGGETQYF.

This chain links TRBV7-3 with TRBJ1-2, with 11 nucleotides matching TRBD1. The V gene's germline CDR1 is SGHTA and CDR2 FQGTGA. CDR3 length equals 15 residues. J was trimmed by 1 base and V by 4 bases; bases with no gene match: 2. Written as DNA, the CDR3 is TGTGCCAGCAGCTGGGGACAGGGGGTTAACTATGGCTACACCTTC. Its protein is CASSWGQGVNYGYTF. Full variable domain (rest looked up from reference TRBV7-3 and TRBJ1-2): GAGVSQTPSNKVTEKGKYVELRCDPISGHTALYWYRQSLGQGPEFLIYFQGTGAADDSGLPNDRFFAVRPEGSVSTLKIQRTERGDSAVYLCASSWGQGVNYGYTFGSGTRLTVV.

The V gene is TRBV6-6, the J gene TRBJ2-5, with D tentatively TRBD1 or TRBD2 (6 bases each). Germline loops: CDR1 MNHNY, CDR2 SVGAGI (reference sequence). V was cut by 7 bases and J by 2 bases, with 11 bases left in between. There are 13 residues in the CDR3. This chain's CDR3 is CASNRGPQETQYF. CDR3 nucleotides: TGTGCCAGCAATCGGGGGCCTCAAGAGACCCAGTACTTC.

CDR3 protein: CASSPGEDFNEFF. The CDR3 nucleotides read TGTGCCAGCTCACCAGGGGAGGACTTCAACGAGTTCTTC. The chain recombines TRBV18 with TRBJ2-1; D possibly corresponds to TRBD2 (6 bases). The length of the CDR3 is 13 residues. V was trimmed by 2 bases and J by 14 bases, leaving 16 bases between them. Germline V CDR1 and CDR2: KGHSH, LQKENI.

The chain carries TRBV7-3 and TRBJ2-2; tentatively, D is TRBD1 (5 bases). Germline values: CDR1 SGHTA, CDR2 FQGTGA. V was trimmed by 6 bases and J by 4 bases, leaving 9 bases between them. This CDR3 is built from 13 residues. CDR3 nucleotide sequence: TGTGCCAGCAGACCAGGGTCCACCGGGGAGCTGTTTTTT. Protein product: CASRPGSTGELFF.

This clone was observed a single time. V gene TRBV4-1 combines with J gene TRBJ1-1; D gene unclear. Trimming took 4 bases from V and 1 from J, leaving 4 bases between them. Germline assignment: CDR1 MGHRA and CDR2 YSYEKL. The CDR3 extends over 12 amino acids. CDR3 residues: CASSPGNTEAFF. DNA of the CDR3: TGCGCCAGCAGCCCAGGGAACACTGAAGCTTTCTTT.

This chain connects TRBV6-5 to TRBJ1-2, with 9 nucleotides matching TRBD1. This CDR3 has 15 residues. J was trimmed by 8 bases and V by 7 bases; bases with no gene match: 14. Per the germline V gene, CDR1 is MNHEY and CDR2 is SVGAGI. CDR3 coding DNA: TGTGCCAGCACTCCCTCCCACACAACAGGGGGCGGCTACACCTTC. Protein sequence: CASTPSHTTGGGYTF.